This TCR beta chain is from a study of cytomegalovirus exposure and HLA in healthy donors. Findings of the study overall: Some segments of the V type, notably TRBV6-2 and TRBV6-3, were excluded as indistinguishable. An analysis was carried out later, and it reportedly showed fewer N-insertions in an Asian-associated ancestry cluster than the roughly 670-donor mean.

This clone appeared a single time. Its antigen is still unknown. This CDR3 region has 16 residues. The germline CDR1 and CDR2 sequences are MRHNA and SNTAGT. The V gene lost 5 bases and the J gene lost 1 base, with 14 bases spanning the gap. Primers for the PCR totalled 60 Vbeta and 13 Jbeta. Per the original data handling: Approximately 73 million unique TCR beta chains, roughly 10 million shared, were counted in a later analysis. Clones were sequenced by immunoSEQ multiplex PCR, and TCRdb holds only the in-frame ones, with some missing. V and J calls plus clone size are reproduced from that table; the DNA served to infer D and trimming. Here the sample spans about 160,000 clones, 65% to 80% being singletons.

This TCR derives from a female donor in good health and CMV-seronegative. The chain uses TRBV6-4 and TRBJ1-4, with D perhaps matching TRBD1 (6 bases). Sequenced sample: PBMCs. The CDR3 nucleotides read TGTGCCAGCAGTCCAGGACAGCAACAAACTAATGAAAAACTGTTTTTT. Residues: CASSPGQQQTNEKLFF.